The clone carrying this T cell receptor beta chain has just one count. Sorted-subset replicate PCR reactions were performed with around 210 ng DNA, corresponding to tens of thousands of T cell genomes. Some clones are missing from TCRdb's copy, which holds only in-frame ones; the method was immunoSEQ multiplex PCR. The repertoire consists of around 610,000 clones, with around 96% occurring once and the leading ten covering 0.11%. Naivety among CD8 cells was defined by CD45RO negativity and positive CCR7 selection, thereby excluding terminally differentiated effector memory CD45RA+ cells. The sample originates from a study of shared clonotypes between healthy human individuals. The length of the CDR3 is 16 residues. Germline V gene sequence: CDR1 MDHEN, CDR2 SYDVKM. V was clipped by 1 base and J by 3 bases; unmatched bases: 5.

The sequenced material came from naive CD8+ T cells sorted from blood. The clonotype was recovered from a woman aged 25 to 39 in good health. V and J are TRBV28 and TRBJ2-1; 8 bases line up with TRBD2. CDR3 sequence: CASSLLREGDYNEQFF. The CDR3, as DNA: TGTGCCAGCAGTTTATTACGGGAGGGGGACTACAATGAGCAGTTCTTC.